This TCR beta chain appears in the sequencing data of a study of STAT5B mutations in CD4+ large granular lymphocyte leukemia. Notes on the study in general: Main leukemic clonotypes were patient-specific, but more than 20% appeared at low frequency elsewhere.

As for this clone: The antigen remains undetermined.

Buffy coats from healthy blood donors served as controls. V lost 6 bases and J lost 2; bases outside the gene matches: 7. The CDR3 covers 15 residues. The germline CDR1 and CDR2 sequences are MDHEN and SYDVKM. Sequencing used immunoSEQ multiplex PCR; TCRdb keeps in-frame clones, though not all of them. The table has tens of thousands of clones, less than 70% seen once; the top ten hold less than 3%. The source of this sequence is a human donor in good health. The chain has TRBV28 and TRBJ1-2; 9 bases match TRBD1. The specimen was CD4+ T cells from blood buffy coats. CDR3 sequence: CASRGNGQGNYGYTF. In nucleotides, the CDR3 is TGTGCCAGCAGGGGCAACGGACAGGGGAACTATGGCTACACCTTC.